One sample yielded the 12 T cell receptor beta chains listed below, sequenced in a study of blood T cell repertoires in COVID-19. Profiled with immunoSEQ multiplex PCR; TCRdb holds only in-frame clones, not every one. The data contain some 87,000 clones, approximately 86% of them singletons. Source material: peripheral blood. The receptors shown here come from a woman in her seventies with active or convalescent COVID-19.

The J gene is TRBJ1-5, the V gene TRBV6-2 or TRBV6-3; 8 bases match TRBD1. This CDR3 is 17 amino acids long. With V trimmed by 2 bases and J by 3 bases, 9 bases remained unmatched. Germline values: CDR1 MNHEY, CDR2 SVGEGT. The CDR3 loop reads CASSYRAGGADNQPQHF. As DNA, the CDR3 is TGTGCCAGCAGTTACCGGGCAGGGGGCGCGGACAATCAGCCCCAGCATTTT.

This clone was seen a few times. CDR3 sequence: CASSFQGFDGGYTF. The DNA for the CDR3 is TGCGCCAGCAGCTTCCAGGGGTTCGACGGTGGCTACACCTTC. The genes are TRBV5-1 and TRBJ1-2, with D possibly TRBD1 on 6 matching bases. Germline V lookup: CDR1 SGHRS, CDR2 YFSETQ. V lost 2 bases to trimming and J lost 7 bases, with 15 bases between them. This CDR3 contains 14 residues.

V is TRBV7-8 and J is TRBJ2-4; TRBD2 is a possible D gene (6 bases). Trimming pared 1 base from V and 0 bases from J, leaving 13 bases between. CDR3 length equals 17 residues. Germline CDR1 reads SGHVS; CDR2 reads FQNEAQ. DNA for the CDR3: TGTGCCAGCAGCTTAGGACGAAAGGGACTAGCCAAAAACATTCAGTACTTC. This sequence encodes CASSLGRKGLAKNIQYF.

This sequence joins TRBV19 and TRBJ1-1; 7 bases line up with TRBD1. V lost 4 bases, J lost 8 bases, and 10 bases stayed unmatched. The length of the CDR3 is 14 residues. CDR1 LNHDA and CDR2 SQIVND come from the germline V gene (reference sequence). The CDR3 DNA follows: TGTGCCAGTAGTAGGACAGGCAGAACTACCGAAGCTTTCTTT. It translates to CASSRTGRTTEAFF.

The chain employs TRBV5-1 and TRBJ2-2; 9 nucleotides align to TRBD2. After removal of 0 bases from V and 7 bases from J, the junction contained 4 bases not matched to a gene. CDR1 is SGHRS and CDR2 is YFSETQ in the germline V gene. This CDR3 is 15 amino acids long. CDR3 coding DNA: TGCGCCAGCAGCTTGGCCCCTAGCGGGGACGGGGAGCTGTTTTTT. Its protein is CASSLAPSGDGELFF.

The chain is built from TRBV19 and TRBJ2-3; weak D call: TRBD1 (7 bases). This CDR3 has 16 amino acids. Looked up from germline, CDR1 is LNHDA and CDR2 is SQIVND (reference sequence). V was shortened by 5 bases and J by 0 bases, with 15 bases between the two germline ends. In DNA form, the CDR3 reads TGTGCCAGTAGTTCCGAACAGGGGAGGAGCACAGATACGCAGTATTTT. It encodes CASSSEQGRSTDTQYF.

The chain has TRBV16 and TRBJ1-2; D not resolved. CDR1 is KGHSY, CDR2 FQNENV, per germline. The CDR3 runs to 12 residues. V gave up 3 bases and J gave up 3 bases, with 5 bases separating them. The CDR3, as DNA: TGTGCCAGCAGCCAGGGAGACTATGGCTACACCTTC. This translates into CASSQGDYGYTF.

The chain has TRBV15 and TRBJ2-1; D possibly corresponds to TRBD2 (5 bases). V lost 5 bases and J lost 8, with 16 bases in between. This CDR3 has 14 residues. Germline V gene data show CDR1 as LNHNV and CDR2 as YYDKDF (reference sequence). The CDR3 loop reads CATSGDYLGDEQFF. The DNA for the CDR3 is TGTGCCACCAGCGGCGACTACCTTGGCGATGAGCAGTTCTTC.

The V gene is TRBV6-1, the J gene TRBJ2-1; 13 positions match TRBD2. The J segment lost 3 bases and the V segment lost 6 bases, leaving 2 bases of the junction unmatched. Germline V lookup: CDR1 MNHNS, CDR2 SASEGT. The CDR3 has 15 residues. Here the CDR3 DNA reads TGTGCCAGCAGCGGACTAGCGGGGGTCTACAATGAGCAGTTCTTC. Encoded protein: CASSGLAGVYNEQFF.

This chain links TRBV6-1 with TRBJ2-1; 11 bases are a match to TRBD1. V trimming: 5 bases; J trimming: 7 bases; junction bases outside the gene matches: 10. From germline, CDR1 is MNHNS and CDR2 SASEGT. CDR3 length: 16 residues. CDR3: CASSQGGQGARNEQFF. In DNA, the CDR3 is TGTGCCAGCAGTCAAGGAGGACAGGGGGCGAGGAATGAGCAGTTCTTC.

The CDR3 loop is CAISAEDWWPQHF. The CDR3 DNA reads TGTGCCATCAGTGCCGAGGATTGGTGGCCCCAGCATTTT. The gene calls are TRBV10-3 and TRBJ1-5; D call uncertain. The CDR3 loop spans 13 amino acids. V lost 4 bases, J lost 9 bases, and 13 bases lay in between. Germline CDR1 and CDR2: ENHRY and SYGVKD.

This chain joins TRBV3-1 (or the pseudogene TRBV3-2) and TRBJ1-5, with 7 bases matching TRBD1. After removal of 1 base from V and 6 bases from J, the junction contained 9 bases not matched to a gene. The length of the CDR3 is 16 residues. Germline CDR1 and CDR2: LGHDT and YNNKEL (reference sequence). CDR3 bases: TGTGCCAGCAGCCAAGTTCCGGGACAGCTTTGTCAGCCCCAGCATTTT. Its translation: CASSQVPGQLCQPQHF.